This T cell receptor (beta chain) came from a study of CD39 and CD103 CD8 tumor-infiltrating T cells. The V end lost 5 bases, the J end lost 0 bases, and 15 bases lay between the germline ends. There are 16 residues in the CDR3. In germline, CDR1 is SEHNR, CDR2 FQNEAQ (reference sequence). Memory CD8 T cells were sorted as CD8+CD4-CD45RA-, any CCR7 status. TCRdb's table, derived via immunoSEQ multiplex PCR, lists solely in-frame clones and lacks some. Among about 7,400 clones, over 60% were seen once, and the ten largest hold about three fifths. V and J are TRBV7-9 and TRBJ2-3; D not resolved. Sequenced sample: CD8+ T cells sorted from blood. Indicated subset: total memory CD8 T cells (CD45RA-CCR7+/-) from blood or uninvolved lymph node. The receptor comes from a human donor with head and neck squamous cell carcinoma. The chain's CDR3 is CASSGDPTESTDTQYF. The CDR3 coding sequence is TGTGCCAGCAGCGGCGATCCGACGGAAAGCACAGATACGCAGTATTTT.